Listed below are T cell receptor beta chains from one sample, sequenced in a study of blood T cell repertoires in COVID-19. The repertoire was sequenced with immunoSEQ multiplex PCR; TCRdb's copy has only in-frame clones and lacks some. Of around 190,000 clones in the sample, about 76% were seen once. The sequencing sample was made of peripheral blood. The receptors originated from a woman between 50 and 59 years old with active or convalescent COVID-19. CDR3s include the opening cysteine and the closing phenylalanine or tryptophan. The order of the fields is clone size, J gene, D gene, V gene, CDR3 protein, CDR3 DNA. A D gene is named only where the DNA matches it firmly. Clone size is given for some rows only: seen once, a few or many times, or a class if the clone is expanded.

>NA|TRBJ1-2|NA|TRBV19
CASSIRGGELGYTF
TGTGCCAGTAGTATACGTGGAGGGGAGCTTGGCTACACCTTC
>NA|TRBJ2-7|TRBD1|TRBV6-2/TRBV6-3
CASSYRQGSSYEQYF
TGTGCCAGCAGTTACAGACAGGGGAGCTCCTACGAGCAGTACTTC
>NA|TRBJ2-3|TRBD2|TRBV10-3
CAISVAGGPTDTQYF
TGTGCCATCTCCGTAGCGGGAGGGCCGACAGATACGCAGTATTTT
>few|TRBJ1-2|NA|TRBV29-1
CSVPGGLAGGYTF
TGCAGCGTTCCCGGGGGGCTGGCAGGCGGCTACACCTTC
>NA|TRBJ2-5|TRBD1|TRBV7-2
CASSLGGQSQETQYF
TGTGCCAGCAGCTTAGGGGGACAGAGCCAAGAGACCCAGTACTTC
>NA|TRBJ2-2|NA|TRBV7-3
CASSLTVGGSTGELFF
TGTGCCAGCAGCTTAACGGTCGGGGGAAGCACCGGGGAGCTGTTTTTT
>NA|TRBJ1-2|TRBD1|TRBV18
CASSPTRDRVGYTF
TGTGCCAGCTCCCCCACCAGGGACAGGGTTGGCTACACCTTC
>NA|TRBJ2-1|NA|TRBV4-3
CASSQAPGNYNEQFF
TGCGCCAGCAGCCAAGCTCCGGGGAATTACAATGAGCAGTTCTTC
>NA|TRBJ1-5|TRBD1|TRBV18
CASSPGTGVQPQHF
TGTGCCAGCTCGCCCGGGACAGGGGTTCAGCCCCAGCATTTT
>few|TRBJ1-5|NA|TRBV19
CASSPTVWGQPQHF
TGTGCCAGTAGCCCCACGGTATGGGGCCAGCCCCAGCATTTT
>NA|TRBJ1-3|NA|TRBV9
CASSVAQSSGNTIYF
TGTGCCAGCAGCGTAGCCCAATCCTCTGGAAACACCATATATTTT
>NA|TRBJ1-6|TRBD1|TRBV4-3
CASSQRFGQGARWSPLHF
TGCGCCAGCAGCCAAAGATTCGGACAGGGGGCGAGGTGGTCACCCCTCCACTTT
>NA|TRBJ1-1|NA|TRBV7-3
CASSFTAQGNTEAFF
TGTGCCAGCAGCTTCACAGCACAGGGGAACACTGAAGCTTTCTTT
>NA|TRBJ2-1|NA|TRBV7-8
CASSLRGQLGGNEQFF
TGTGCCAGCAGCCTCCGCGGGCAGCTTGGGGGGAATGAGCAGTTCTTC
>few|TRBJ2-7|TRBD2|TRBV7-2
CASSLVEREGEQYF
TGTGCCAGCAGCTTAGTCGAGCGGGAGGGGGAGCAGTACTTC
>NA|TRBJ2-2|TRBD2|TRBV28
CASSLRGGTGELFF
TGTGCCAGCAGTTTACGGGGAGGGACCGGGGAGCTGTTTTTT
>NA|TRBJ2-7|TRBD2|TRBV15
CATSREGGLATYEQYF
TGTGCCACCAGCAGAGAGGGAGGACTAGCAACCTACGAGCAGTACTTC
>NA|TRBJ1-6|NA|TRBV7-8
CASSFGSENSPLHF
TGTGCCAGCAGCTTCGGTTCTGAAAATTCACCCCTCCACTTT
>NA|TRBJ2-1|NA|TRBV6-4
CASSDPEPDEQFF
TGTGCCAGCAGTGACCCCGAGCCGGATGAGCAGTTCTTC
>NA|TRBJ2-3|TRBD2|TRBV6-2/TRBV6-3
CASSNPLTSGTDTQYF
TGTGCCAGCAGTAACCCCCTGACTAGCGGGACAGATACGCAGTATTTT
>NA|TRBJ2-1|NA|TRBV9
CASSVGGGANHEQFF
TGTGCCAGCAGCGTAGGAGGGGGGGCCAATCATGAGCAGTTCTTC
>NA|TRBJ1-3|NA|TRBV6-1
CASSALPGTQGNTIYF
TGTGCCAGCAGTGCGCTCCCAGGGACACAGGGAAACACCATATATTTT
>NA|TRBJ2-7|TRBD2|TRBV5-1
CASSLVLANEQYF
TGCGCCAGCAGCTTGGTACTAGCGAACGAGCAGTACTTC
>NA|TRBJ2-7|TRBD2|TRBV5-1
CASRLEWGGASGEQYF
TGCGCCAGCCGCCTTGAGTGGGGGGGAGCATCGGGCGAGCAGTACTTC
>NA|TRBJ1-4|TRBD1|TRBV30
CAWSRTGTASEKLFF
TGTGCCTGGAGCCGGACAGGGACGGCTAGTGAAAAACTGTTTTTT
>few|TRBJ2-7|TRBD2|TRBV5-1
CASSLVGSGGYEQYF
TGCGCCAGCAGCTTGGTAGGTAGCGGGGGCTACGAGCAGTACTTC
>NA|TRBJ1-5|NA|TRBV24-1
CATSPGVGDGGGPQHF
TGTGCCACCTCCCCCGGCGTTGGGGATGGTGGAGGGCCCCAGCATTTT
>NA|TRBJ2-6|NA|TRBV28
CASSLEPGRGISGANVLTF
TGTGCCAGCAGCTTGGAGCCGGGGAGGGGGATCTCTGGGGCCAACGTCCTGACTTTC
>few|TRBJ1-2|TRBD1|TRBV2
CASSDFAGAGTGYGYTF
TGTGCCAGCAGTGATTTTGCCGGCGCCGGGACAGGATATGGCTACACCTTC
>NA|TRBJ1-1|NA|TRBV6-2/TRBV6-3
CASSYTATGSPEAFF
TGTGCCAGCAGTTACACGGCCACAGGGTCCCCTGAAGCTTTCTTT
>NA|TRBJ1-2|NA|TRBV6-2/TRBV6-3
CASSSRDSGGYTF
TGTGCCAGCAGTTCGAGGGATTCCGGGGGCTACACCTTC
>NA|TRBJ1-3|NA|TRBV6-5
CASSYGGATPGNTIYF
TGTGCCAGCAGTTACGGTGGGGCAACGCCTGGAAACACCATATATTTT
>NA|TRBJ2-7|NA|TRBV15
CATSNLRYEQYF
TGTGCCACCAGCAACCTACGCTACGAGCAGTACTTC
>NA|TRBJ1-2|NA|TRBV28
CASGSRTAGYTF
TGTGCCAGCGGGTCCCGGACAGCTGGCTACACCTTC
>NA|TRBJ2-7|TRBD1|TRBV19
CASSISGTAPYEQYF
TGTGCCAGTAGTATTTCCGGGACAGCGCCTTACGAGCAGTACTTC
>NA|TRBJ1-2|NA|TRBV30
CAWKGATYGYTF
TGTGCCTGGAAAGGGGCGACCTATGGCTACACCTTC
>many|TRBJ1-1|NA|TRBV6-2/TRBV6-3
CASSYGDMNTEAFF
TGTGCCAGCAGTTACGGGGACATGAACACTGAAGCTTTCTTT
>NA|TRBJ2-2|TRBD2|TRBV5-1
CASSLVAGGNTGELFF
TGCGCCAGCAGCTTGGTCGCGGGGGGGAACACCGGGGAGCTGTTTTTT
>NA|TRBJ1-1|NA|TRBV5-1
CASRGGNTEAFF
TGCGCCAGCAGAGGGGGGAACACTGAAGCTTTCTTT
>NA|TRBJ2-5|NA|TRBV5-1
CASSLVPSAIETQYF
TGCGCCAGCAGCTTGGTCCCTAGCGCGATAGAGACCCAGTACTTC
>NA|TRBJ2-3|TRBD1|TRBV19
CASREQGLRTDTQYF
TGTGCCAGTAGAGAACAGGGGCTGCGCACAGATACGCAGTATTTT
>NA|TRBJ1-2|NA|TRBV5-1
CASSPDSSYGYTF
TGCGCCAGCAGCCCTGACTCTAGCTATGGCTACACCTTC
>NA|TRBJ1-2|NA|TRBV7-2
CASSLVQGVYGYTF
TGTGCCAGCAGCTTAGTCCAGGGCGTCTATGGCTACACCTTC
>NA|TRBJ2-6|TRBD1|TRBV7-9
CASSLGRTGGITGANVLTF
TGTGCCAGCAGCTTAGGTAGGACAGGGGGTATTACTGGGGCCAACGTCCTGACTTTC
>NA|TRBJ2-1|TRBD2|TRBV7-3
CASSLRAGGPNEQFF
TGTGCCAGCAGCTTAAGAGCGGGAGGTCCTAATGAGCAGTTCTTC
>NA|TRBJ1-6|NA|TRBV28
CASRGAFSNSPLHF
TGTGCCAGCAGGGGCGCCTTCTCGAATTCACCCCTCCACTTT
>once|TRBJ1-3|NA|TRBV7-2
CASRLGSGNTIYF
TGTGCCAGCAGGCTAGGATCAGGAAACACCATATATTTT
>few|TRBJ2-7|TRBD1|TRBV2
CASSSRGHSYEQYF
TGTGCCAGCAGTTCCAGGGGGCATTCCTACGAGCAGTACTTC
>NA|TRBJ1-2|NA|TRBV11-3
CASSPVRGNTIDGSNYGYTF
TGTGCCAGCAGCCCCGTACGTGGCAATACTATTGATGGATCTAACTATGGCTACACCTTC
>NA|TRBJ1-1|NA|TRBV11-1
CASSLGTVMNTEAFF
TGTGCCAGCAGCTTAGGGACAGTCATGAACACTGAAGCTTTCTTT
>NA|TRBJ2-2|TRBD1|TRBV7-2
CASSQGQVNTGELFF
TGTGCCAGCAGCCAGGGACAGGTGAACACCGGGGAGCTGTTTTTT
>NA|TRBJ1-2|TRBD1|TRBV19
CASSLPGQGPHGYTF
TGTGCCAGTAGTTTACCGGGACAGGGGCCCCATGGCTACACCTTC
>few|TRBJ1-4|NA|TRBV19
CASSIGRTGNEKLFF
TGTGCCAGTAGTATAGGCCGGACGGGGAATGAAAAACTGTTTTTT
>NA|TRBJ1-6|TRBD1|TRBV19
CASSIQGADSPLHF
TGTGCCAGTAGTATTCAGGGGGCTGATTCACCCCTCCACTTT